Included here is one T cell receptor (beta chain) sequence, with context. Its antigen is unknown. No quality values exist for individual bases; no much larger clone is one base distant. The CDR3 numbers 15 residues from cysteine through phenylalanine. Here the CDR3 DNA is all that survives: 45 bases in frame from base 1. V and J are truncated by 0 bases and 2 bases respectively, leaving an intervening sequence of 10 bases. CDR1 and CDR2 were assigned from the germline V gene as MNHNS and SASEGT. The entry originates in a study of vaccination effects on CD4 cells after COVID-19 (dated by TCRdb to 2021 to 2024). Some background on the complete study: Across the study, the median time from the second dose to post-vaccine sampling was 72 days (range 14 to 241). SARS-CoV-2 spike-specific CD4+ TCR repertoires were compared before and after mRNA vaccination in COVID-19 convalescent patients and in infection-naive vaccine recipients. The full study included around ten COVID-19 convalescent patients and a few SARS-CoV-2-naive healthy vaccine recipients. In the study, cultures from other donors were sequenced using the Oncomine TCR Beta short-read assay on an Illumina iSeq 100. The study at large found these results: Among healthy vaccine recipients, nearly all vaccine-induced clones were SARS-CoV-2 mono-reactive, and only 1 of 255 was cross-reactive with common cold coronaviruses. Marked clonal contraction was observed in both infection-induced and vaccine-induced clones at late post-vaccination timepoints, consistent with waning T cell responses. Only a small number of convalescent patients were included, and no early post-infection timepoints were available, which limited the study.

Library creation used the immunoSEQ multiplex PCR assay. DNA from the cultured, isolated CD4+ T cells was subjected to TCR beta CDR3 sequencing. On the authors' methods: Non-productive TCR sequences were removed, reads were trimmed to the CDR3 region, and CDR3s of at least 7 amino acids were retained. Antigen-specific clonotypes were identified with the MANAFEST web app by comparing expansion in peptide wells against reference cultures. To count as positive, a clone had to show expansion at FDR<0.05 compared with the reference and with all other wells, an odds ratio above 5, and a frequency above 0.1% in two replicate wells. Clonotypes significantly expanded in SARS-CoV-2 spike wells and in at least one common cold coronavirus spike condition were defined as cross-reactive. Levenshtein distance calculated with the stringdist R package was used to assess CDR3 similarity, and unrooted trees were constructed with ape in R 3.6.1. Drawn from immuneACCESS, this table holds only the in-frame rearrangements with V and J called that TCRdb kept. Clones are partly lost; checked studies trace under half to an unresolved V gene and leave the rest unexplained. V and J calls and clone size are as listed in that table; D and trimming were resolved from the DNA. The sample records 25,000 to 30,000 clones, about 69% of which are singletons. The top ten hold 9% of the sample.

In the ViraFEST assay, PBMC were stimulated with viral peptide pools, and antigen-specific CD4+ T cell clonotypes were then identified by expansion using TCR sequencing. After about 9 days of culture, CD4+ T cells were isolated with the EasySep CD4+ T cell isolation kit. Two doses of either the BNT162b2 or the mRNA-1273 mRNA SARS-CoV-2 vaccine were administered to participants. The absence of prior SARS-CoV-2 infection in healthy vaccine recipients was confirmed by negative nucleocapsid antibodies before and after vaccination. Over 1.5 million PBMC per well were cultured with around 9.8 ug/ml peptides in IMDM containing about 5% human AB serum, around 9.7 IU/ml IL-2 and gentamicin. On days 3 and 7, half of the culture medium was replaced with fresh IL-2-containing medium. Each peptide stimulation condition was cultured in triplicate wells unless otherwise noted. PBMC were separated from whole blood using Ficoll-Paque Plus gradient centrifugation and were then either cryopreserved at -140C or used fresh. The overlapping peptide pools covered the spike proteins of SARS-CoV-2 as well as those of the common cold coronaviruses HCoV-NL63, HCoV-OC43 and HCoV-229E. The QIAamp micro DNA kit was used to extract genomic DNA from the cultured CD4+ T cells.

The chain is made from TRBV6-1 and TRBJ1-2, and perhaps TRBD1 as D gene, on 5 matching bases. Sequencing used CD4+ T cells from PBMCs cultured with HCoV-NL63 spike peptides, obtained after COVID-19 vaccination. Interpreted using the paper, the cell subset or site label stands for: HCoV-NL63 spike overlapping peptide pool stimulation. This TCR came from a human donor who received a COVID-19 vaccine. The CDR3 protein: CASSEAAGQNYGYTF. The bases are TGTGCCAGCAGTGAAGCGGCGGGGCAGAACTATGGCTACACCTTC.